This TCR beta chain was retrieved from a study of cytomegalovirus exposure and HLA in healthy donors. CDR1 GTSNPN and CDR2 SVGIG come from the germline V gene (reference sequence). The CDR3 runs 15 residues. V was shortened by 2 bases and J by 0 bases, with 11 bases between the two germline ends. Notes on this clone: Its antigen is currently unknown.

Primers: 60 Vbeta forward and 13 Jbeta reverse. The protocol was immunoSEQ multiplex PCR, while the TCRdb copy is restricted to in-frame clones and leaves out a portion. The sample records more than 80,000 clones, about two thirds being singletons. Study-level points and caveats: One variant, a missense change in DCLRE1C, was linked in a later analysis to TCR beta V- and J-gene trimming.

The TCR comes from a man in his fifties in good health and CMV-seronegative. Sequenced material: PBMCs. The chain uses TRBV30 and TRBJ2-4; D ambiguous. CDR3 nucleotide sequence: TGTGCCTGGAGTAGGAGAGATATAGCCAAAAACATTCAGTACTTC. Protein: CAWSRRDIAKNIQYF.